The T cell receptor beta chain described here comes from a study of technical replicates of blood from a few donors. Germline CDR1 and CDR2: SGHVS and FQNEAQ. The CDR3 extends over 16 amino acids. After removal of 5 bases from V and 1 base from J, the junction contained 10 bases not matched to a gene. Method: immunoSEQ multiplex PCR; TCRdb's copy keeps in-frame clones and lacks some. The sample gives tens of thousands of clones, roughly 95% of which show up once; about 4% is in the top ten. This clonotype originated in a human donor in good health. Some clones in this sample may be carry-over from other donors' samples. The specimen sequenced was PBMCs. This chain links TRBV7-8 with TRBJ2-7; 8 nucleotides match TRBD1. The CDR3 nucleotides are TGTGCCAGCAGCACGCCACGAAGGGACAGGTCCTACGAGCAGTACTTC. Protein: CASSTPRRDRSYEQYF.